This T cell receptor (beta chain) was recorded in a study of CD8 T cells in Susac syndrome. Random hexamers were used to reverse transcribe the RNA input (roughly 0.5 to 1 ug). Amplification of TCR beta CDR3 spanned 54 Vbeta and 13 Jbeta via immunoSEQ multiplex PCR. From the immunoSEQ multiplex PCR reads, TCRdb called clonotypes with MiXCR, one entry per CDR3 protein. The sample carries 100,000 to 150,000 distinct CDR3 sequences, around 94% recorded once. Trimming stripped 10 bases from V and 2 bases from J, with 20 bases between. The CDR3 has 15 amino acids. Per the germline V gene, CDR1 is SGHVS and CDR2 is FNYEAQ. Sequencing of TCR beta, carried out with a high-throughput approach, was applied to CD8+ and CD4+ T cells from the blood. The individuals used as controls were healthy donors who had been matched for both age and sex. TEMRA cells were FACS-enriched, unlike CD8+ and CD4+ T cells, which were negatively isolated.

The genes are TRBV7-6 and TRBJ1-1, with a possible D match to TRBD1 (5 bases). Sequenced: CD4+ T cells from PBMCs. The receptor was derived from a human donor in good health. The CDR3 DNA reads TGTGCCACCACGGGGGTTTGGGGCGCAAACACTGAAGCTTTCTTT. Amino acids: CATTGVWGANTEAFF.